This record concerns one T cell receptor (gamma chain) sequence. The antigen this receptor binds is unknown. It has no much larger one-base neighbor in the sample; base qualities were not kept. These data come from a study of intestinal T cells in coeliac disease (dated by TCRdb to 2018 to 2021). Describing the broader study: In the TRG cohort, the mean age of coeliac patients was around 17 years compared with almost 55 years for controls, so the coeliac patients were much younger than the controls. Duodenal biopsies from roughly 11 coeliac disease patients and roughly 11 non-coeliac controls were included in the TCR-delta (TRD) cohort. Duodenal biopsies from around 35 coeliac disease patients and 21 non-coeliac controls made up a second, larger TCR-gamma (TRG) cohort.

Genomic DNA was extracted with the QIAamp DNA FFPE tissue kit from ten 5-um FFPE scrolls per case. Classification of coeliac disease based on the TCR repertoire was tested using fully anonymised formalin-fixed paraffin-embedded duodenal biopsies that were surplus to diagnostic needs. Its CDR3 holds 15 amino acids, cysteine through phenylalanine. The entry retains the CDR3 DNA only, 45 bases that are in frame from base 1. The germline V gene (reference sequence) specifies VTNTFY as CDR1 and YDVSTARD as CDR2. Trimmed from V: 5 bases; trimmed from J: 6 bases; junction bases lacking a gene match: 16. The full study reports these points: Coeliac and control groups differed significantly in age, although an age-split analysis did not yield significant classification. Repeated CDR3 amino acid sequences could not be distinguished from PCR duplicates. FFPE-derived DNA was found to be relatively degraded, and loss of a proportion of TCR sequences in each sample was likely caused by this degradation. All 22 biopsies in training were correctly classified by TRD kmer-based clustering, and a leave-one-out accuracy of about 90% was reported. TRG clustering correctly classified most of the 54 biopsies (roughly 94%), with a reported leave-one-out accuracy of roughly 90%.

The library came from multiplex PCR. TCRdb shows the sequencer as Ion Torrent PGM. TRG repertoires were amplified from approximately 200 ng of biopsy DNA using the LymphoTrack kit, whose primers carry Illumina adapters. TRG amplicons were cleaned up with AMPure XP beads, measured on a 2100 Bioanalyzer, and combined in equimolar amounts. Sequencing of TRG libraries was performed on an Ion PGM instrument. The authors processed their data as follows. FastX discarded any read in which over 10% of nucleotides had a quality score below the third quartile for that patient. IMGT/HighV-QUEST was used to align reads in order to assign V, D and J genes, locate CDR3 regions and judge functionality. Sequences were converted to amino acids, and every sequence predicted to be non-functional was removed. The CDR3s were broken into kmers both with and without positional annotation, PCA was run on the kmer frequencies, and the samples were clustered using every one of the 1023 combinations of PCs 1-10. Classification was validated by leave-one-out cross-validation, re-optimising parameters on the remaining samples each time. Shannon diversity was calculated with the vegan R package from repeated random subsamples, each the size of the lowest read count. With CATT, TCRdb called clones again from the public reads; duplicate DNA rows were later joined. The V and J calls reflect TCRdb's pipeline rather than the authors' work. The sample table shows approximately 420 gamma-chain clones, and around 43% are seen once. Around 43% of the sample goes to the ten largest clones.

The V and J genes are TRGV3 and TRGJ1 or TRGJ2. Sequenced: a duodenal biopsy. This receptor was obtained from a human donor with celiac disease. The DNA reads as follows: TGTGCCACCTGGGGACAGGGGGCGTCTGGTTATAAGAAACTCTTT. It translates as CATWGQGASGYKKLF.